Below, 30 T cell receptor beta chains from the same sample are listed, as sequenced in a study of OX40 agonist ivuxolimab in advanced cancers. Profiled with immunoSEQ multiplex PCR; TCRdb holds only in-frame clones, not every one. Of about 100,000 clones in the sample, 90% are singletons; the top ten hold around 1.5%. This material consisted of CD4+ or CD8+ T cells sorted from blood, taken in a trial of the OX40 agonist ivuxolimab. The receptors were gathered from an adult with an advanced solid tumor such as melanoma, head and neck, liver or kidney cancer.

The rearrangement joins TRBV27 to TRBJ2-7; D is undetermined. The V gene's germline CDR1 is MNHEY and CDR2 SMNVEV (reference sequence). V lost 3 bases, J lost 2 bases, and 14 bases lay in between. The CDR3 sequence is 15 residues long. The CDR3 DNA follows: TGTGCCAGCAGTTTTTCTATGGGCTTCACCTACGAGCAGTACTTC. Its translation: CASSFSMGFTYEQYF.

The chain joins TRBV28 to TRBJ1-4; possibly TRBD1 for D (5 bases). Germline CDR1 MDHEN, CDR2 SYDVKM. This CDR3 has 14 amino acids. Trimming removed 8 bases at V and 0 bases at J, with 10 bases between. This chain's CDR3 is CASGMGATNEKLFF. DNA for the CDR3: TGTGCCAGCGGGATGGGGGCAACTAATGAAAAACTGTTTTTT.

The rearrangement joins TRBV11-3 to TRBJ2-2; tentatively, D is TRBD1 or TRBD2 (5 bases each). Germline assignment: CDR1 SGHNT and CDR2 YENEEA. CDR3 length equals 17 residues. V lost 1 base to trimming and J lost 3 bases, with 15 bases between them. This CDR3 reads CASSLGALLGDTGELFF. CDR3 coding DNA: TGTGCCAGCAGCTTAGGGGCCCTACTAGGGGACACCGGGGAGCTGTTTTTT.

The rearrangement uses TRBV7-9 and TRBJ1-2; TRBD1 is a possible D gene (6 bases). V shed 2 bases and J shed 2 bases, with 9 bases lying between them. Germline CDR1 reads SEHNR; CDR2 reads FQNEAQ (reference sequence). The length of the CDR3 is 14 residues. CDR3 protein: CASSLPGQNYGYTF. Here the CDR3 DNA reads TGTGCCAGCAGCTTACCCGGACAGAACTATGGCTACACCTTC.

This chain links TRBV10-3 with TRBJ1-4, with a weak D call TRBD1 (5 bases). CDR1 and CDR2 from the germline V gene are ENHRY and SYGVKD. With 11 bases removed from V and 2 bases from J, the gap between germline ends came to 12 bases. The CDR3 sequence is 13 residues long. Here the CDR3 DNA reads TGTGCCGTCTCGGGGGGGACTAATGAAAAACTGTTTTTT. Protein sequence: CAVSGGTNEKLFF.

CDR3 in DNA: TGTGCCAGTAGTACCTTGGACAGTATCTATGGCTACACCTTC. Translated: CASSTLDSIYGYTF. The chain couples TRBV19 to TRBJ1-2; possibly TRBD1 for D (6 bases). This CDR3 has 14 residues. Germline-derived CDR1 and CDR2 are LNHDA and SQIVND (reference sequence). The V end was cut by 4 bases, the J end by 4 bases, with 13 bases between. Full variable domain (outside the CDR3, taken from reference TRBV19 and TRBJ1-2): DGGITQSPKYLFRKEGQNVTLSCEQNLNHDAMYWYRQDPGQGLRLIYYSQIVNDFQKGDIAEGYSVSREKKESFPLTVTSAQKNPTAFYLCASSTLDSIYGYTFGSGTRLTVV.

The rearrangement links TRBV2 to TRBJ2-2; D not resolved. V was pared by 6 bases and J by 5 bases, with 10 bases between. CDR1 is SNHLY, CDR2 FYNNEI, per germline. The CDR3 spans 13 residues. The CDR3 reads CASREIKTGELFF. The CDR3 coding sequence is TGTGCCAGCAGGGAAATAAAAACCGGGGAGCTGTTTTTT.

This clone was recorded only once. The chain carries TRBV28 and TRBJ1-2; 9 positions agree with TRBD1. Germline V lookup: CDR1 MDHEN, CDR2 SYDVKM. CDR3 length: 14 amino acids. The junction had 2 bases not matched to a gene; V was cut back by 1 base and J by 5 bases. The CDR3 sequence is CASSLLQGAYGYTF. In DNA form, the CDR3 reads TGTGCCAGCAGTTTATTACAGGGGGCGTATGGCTACACCTTC.

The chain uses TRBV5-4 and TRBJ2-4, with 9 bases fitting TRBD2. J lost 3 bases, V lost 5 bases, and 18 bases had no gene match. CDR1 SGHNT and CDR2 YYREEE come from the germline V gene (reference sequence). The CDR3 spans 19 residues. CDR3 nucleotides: TGTGCCAGCAGTTTTGTCGGCGGGAGGGCCTTTCAAGGCAAAAACATTCAGTACTTC. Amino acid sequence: CASSFVGGRAFQGKNIQYF.

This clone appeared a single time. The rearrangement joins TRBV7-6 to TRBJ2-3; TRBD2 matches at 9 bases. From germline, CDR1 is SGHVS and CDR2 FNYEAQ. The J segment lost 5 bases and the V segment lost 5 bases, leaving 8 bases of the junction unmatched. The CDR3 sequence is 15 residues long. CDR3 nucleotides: TGTGCCAGCAGCGAAGCGGGAGGTGCAGGAGATACGCAGTATTTT. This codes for CASSEAGGAGDTQYF.

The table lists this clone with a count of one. The CDR3 nucleotides read TGTGCCAGCAGCCCCATCGGGTCGAGGAGAGTCAACAATGAGCAGTTCTTC. This sequence encodes CASSPIGSRRVNNEQFF. The chain uses TRBV7-2 and TRBJ2-1; D remains unclear. V was clipped by 5 bases and J by 5 bases, with 22 bases between them. Germline V CDR1 and CDR2: SGHTA, FQGNSA. The CDR3 consists of 17 residues.

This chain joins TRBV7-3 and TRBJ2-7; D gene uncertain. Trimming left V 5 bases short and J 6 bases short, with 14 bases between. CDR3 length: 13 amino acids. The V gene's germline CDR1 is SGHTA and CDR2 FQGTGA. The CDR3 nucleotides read TGTGCCAGCAGCCCAGGACCTACCCGCGAGCAGTACTTC. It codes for CASSPGPTREQYF.

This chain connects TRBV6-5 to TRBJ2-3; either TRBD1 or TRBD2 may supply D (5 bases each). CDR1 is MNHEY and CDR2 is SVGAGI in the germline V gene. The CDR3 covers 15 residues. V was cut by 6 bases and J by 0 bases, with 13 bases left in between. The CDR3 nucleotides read TGTGCCAGCAGCCCCGGGACGCCTAGCACAGATACGCAGTATTTT. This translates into CASSPGTPSTDTQYF.

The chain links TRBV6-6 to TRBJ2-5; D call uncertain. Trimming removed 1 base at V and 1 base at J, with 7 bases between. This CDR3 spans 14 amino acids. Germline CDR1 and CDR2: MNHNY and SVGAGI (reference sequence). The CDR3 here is CASSYFPGQETQYF. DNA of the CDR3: TGTGCCAGCAGTTACTTTCCGGGCCAAGAGACCCAGTACTTC.

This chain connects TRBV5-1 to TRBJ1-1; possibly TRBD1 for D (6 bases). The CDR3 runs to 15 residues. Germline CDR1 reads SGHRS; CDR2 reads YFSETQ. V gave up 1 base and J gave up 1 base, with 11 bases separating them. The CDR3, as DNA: TGCGCCAGCAGCTTGAATACAGGGCAGAACACTGAAGCTTTCTTT. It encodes CASSLNTGQNTEAFF.

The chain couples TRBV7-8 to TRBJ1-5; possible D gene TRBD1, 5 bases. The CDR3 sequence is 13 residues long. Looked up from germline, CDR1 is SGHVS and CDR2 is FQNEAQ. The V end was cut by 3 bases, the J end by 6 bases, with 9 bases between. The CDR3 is CASSFSGIQPQHF. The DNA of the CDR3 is TGTGCCAGCAGCTTTTCAGGGATTCAGCCCCAGCATTTT.

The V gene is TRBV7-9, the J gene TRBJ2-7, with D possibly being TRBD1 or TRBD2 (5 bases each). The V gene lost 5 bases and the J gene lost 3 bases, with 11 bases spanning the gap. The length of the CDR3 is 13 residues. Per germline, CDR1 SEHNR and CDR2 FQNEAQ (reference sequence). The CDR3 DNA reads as TGTGCCAGCAGCCGAGGGACCGGCTACGAGCAGTACTTC. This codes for CASSRGTGYEQYF. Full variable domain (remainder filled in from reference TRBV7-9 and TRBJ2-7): DTGVSQNPRHKITKRGQNVTFRCDPISEHNRLYWYRQTLGQGPEFLTYFQNEAQLEKSRLLSDRFSAERPKGSFSTLEIQRTEQGDSAMYLCASSRGTGYEQYFGPGTRLTVT.

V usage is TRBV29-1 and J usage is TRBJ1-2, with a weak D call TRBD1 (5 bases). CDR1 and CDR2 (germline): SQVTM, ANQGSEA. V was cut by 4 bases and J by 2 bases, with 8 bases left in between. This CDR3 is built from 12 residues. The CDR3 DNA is TGCAGCGTTGGTGCAGGGAACTATGGCTACACCTTC. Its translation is CSVGAGNYGYTF.

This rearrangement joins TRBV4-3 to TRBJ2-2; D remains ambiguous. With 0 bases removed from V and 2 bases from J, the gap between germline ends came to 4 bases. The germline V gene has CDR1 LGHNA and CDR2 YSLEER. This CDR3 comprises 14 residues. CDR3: CASSQDINTGELFF. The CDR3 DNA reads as TGCGCCAGCAGCCAAGATATAAACACCGGGGAGCTGTTTTTT.

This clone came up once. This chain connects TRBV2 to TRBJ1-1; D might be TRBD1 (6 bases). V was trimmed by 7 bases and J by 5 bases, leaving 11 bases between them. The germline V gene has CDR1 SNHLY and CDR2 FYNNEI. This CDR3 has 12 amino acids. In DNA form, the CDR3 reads TGTGCCAGCAAACCGGGGGCAACTGAAGCTTTCTTT. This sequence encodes CASKPGATEAFF.

CDR3 DNA: TGTGCCAGCAGCTTAGACAGGGGGCCATACGAGCAGTACTTC. As protein: CASSLDRGPYEQYF. The chain combines TRBV7-8 with TRBJ2-7; 9 bases agree with TRBD1. V trimming: 1 base; J trimming: 4 bases; junction bases outside the gene matches: 2. The length of the CDR3 is 14 residues. Germline assignment: CDR1 SGHVS and CDR2 FQNEAQ.

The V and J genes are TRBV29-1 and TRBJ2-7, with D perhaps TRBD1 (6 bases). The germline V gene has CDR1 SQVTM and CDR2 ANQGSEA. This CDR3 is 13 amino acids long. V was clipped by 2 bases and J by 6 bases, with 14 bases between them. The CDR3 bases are TGCAGCGTTGAACTTACAGGGTTTGGCGAGCAGTACTTC. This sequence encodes CSVELTGFGEQYF.

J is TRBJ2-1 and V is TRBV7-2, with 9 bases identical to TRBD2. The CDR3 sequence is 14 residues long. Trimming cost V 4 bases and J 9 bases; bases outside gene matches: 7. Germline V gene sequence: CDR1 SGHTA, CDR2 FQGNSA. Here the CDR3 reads CASSSGGRGVEQFF. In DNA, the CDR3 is TGTGCCAGCAGCTCGGGCGGGAGGGGCGTTGAGCAGTTCTTC.

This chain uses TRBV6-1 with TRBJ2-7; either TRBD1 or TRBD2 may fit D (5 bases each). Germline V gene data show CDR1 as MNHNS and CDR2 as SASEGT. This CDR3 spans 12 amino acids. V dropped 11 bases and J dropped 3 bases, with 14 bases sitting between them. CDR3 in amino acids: CADSGRGYEQYF. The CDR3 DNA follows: TGTGCCGACAGCGGAAGGGGCTACGAGCAGTACTTC.

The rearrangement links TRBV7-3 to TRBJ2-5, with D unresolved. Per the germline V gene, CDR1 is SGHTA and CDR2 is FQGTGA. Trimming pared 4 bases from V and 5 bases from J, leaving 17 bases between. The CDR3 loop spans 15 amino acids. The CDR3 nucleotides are TGTGCCAGCAGCTCTAACGGAATCGCCCCTGAGACCCAGTACTTC. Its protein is CASSSNGIAPETQYF.

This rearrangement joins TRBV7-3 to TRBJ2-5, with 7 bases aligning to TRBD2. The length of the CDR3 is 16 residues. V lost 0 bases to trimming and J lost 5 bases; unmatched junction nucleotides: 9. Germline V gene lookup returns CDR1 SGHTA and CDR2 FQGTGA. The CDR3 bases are TGTGCCAGCAGCTTAACGGGTACCGGGGGGTGGGAGACCCAGTACTTC. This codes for CASSLTGTGGWETQYF.

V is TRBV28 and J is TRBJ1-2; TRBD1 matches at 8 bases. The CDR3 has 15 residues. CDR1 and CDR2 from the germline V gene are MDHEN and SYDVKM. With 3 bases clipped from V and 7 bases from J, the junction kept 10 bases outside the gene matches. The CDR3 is CASSFSRQGASGYTF. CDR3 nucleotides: TGTGCCAGCAGTTTTAGTCGGCAGGGGGCGAGTGGCTACACCTTC.

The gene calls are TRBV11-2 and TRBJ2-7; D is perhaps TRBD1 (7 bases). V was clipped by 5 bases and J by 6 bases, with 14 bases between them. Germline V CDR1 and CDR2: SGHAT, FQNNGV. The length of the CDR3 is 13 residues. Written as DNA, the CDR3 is TGTGCCAGCAGCCCTTTCAGGGGGGTCGAGCAGTACTTC. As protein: CASSPFRGVEQYF.

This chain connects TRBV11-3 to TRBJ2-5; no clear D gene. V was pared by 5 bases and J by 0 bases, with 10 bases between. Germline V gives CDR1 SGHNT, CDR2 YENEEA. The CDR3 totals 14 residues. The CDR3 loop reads CASSPEQYQETQYF. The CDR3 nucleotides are TGTGCCAGCAGCCCAGAGCAGTACCAAGAGACCCAGTACTTC.

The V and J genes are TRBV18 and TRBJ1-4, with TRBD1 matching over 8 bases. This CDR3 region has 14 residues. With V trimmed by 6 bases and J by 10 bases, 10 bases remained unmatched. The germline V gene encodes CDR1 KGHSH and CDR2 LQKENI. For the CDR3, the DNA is TGTGCCAGCTCGATTGGGACAGGAGATAGAAAACTGTTTTTT. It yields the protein CASSIGTGDRKLFF.